The entry below describes one T cell receptor (beta chain). Its antigen remains undetermined. It has no much larger one-base neighbor in the sample; base qualities were not kept. These data belong to a study of PD-L1 blockade in urothelial cancer (TCRdb year 2017). About the full investigation: Every patient began therapy in 2014 and was given atezolizumab 1,200 mg intravenously every 3 weeks. About nine tenths of the roughly 29 patients were males with bladder-origin urothelial cancer, and about 65% of the 29 reported a prior smoking history. Patients had an ECOG performance status of 0 or 1 and had received between 0 and 3 prior chemotherapy regimens. Blood samples were analyzed 3 weeks after the start of treatment (second dose) and 6 weeks after the start of treatment. A median of roughly 140,000 T cells and 80,000 to 95,000 unique TCRs was obtained from blood samples, and a median clonality of approximately 0.077 was observed. The study was an exploratory multi-omic analysis of somatic, immune and clinical correlates of response to PD-L1 blockade with atezolizumab in urothelial cancer. Pretreatment tumor samples, along with matched peripheral blood collected serially before and after atezolizumab treatment, underwent TCR sequencing. Progression-free survival longer than 6 months counted as durable clinical benefit, and TCR features were additionally tested against both progression-free and overall survival. In the same patients, pretreatment tumors underwent whole exome sequencing and RNA sequencing in addition to TCR sequencing. Durable clinical benefit was achieved by nine patients but not by the remaining 20. Pretreatment blood TCR-seq was available for around 29 patients, at least one posttreatment blood collection was obtained for around 24 patients, and tumor TCR-seq was available for around 24 patients. Results and caveats for the whole study, not just this receptor: Improved progression-free and overall survival was associated with having pretreatment peripheral blood TCR clonality below the median. Because the sample size was small (n of about 27) and many of the analyses were exploratory, the results are meant to be hypothesis-generating. Greater expansion of tumor-associated TCR clones in peripheral blood 3 weeks after the start of treatment was observed in patients with durable benefit (n of about 22, p = 0.022).

The sample's time point, from its label and the paper: peripheral blood 6 weeks after treatment start. The cohort comprised about 30 patients with locally advanced or metastatic urothelial carcinoma treated at Memorial Sloan Kettering on a trial protocol. Peripheral blood mononuclear cells were collected from each patient pretreatment and during treatment, giving between 1 and 8 total time points per patient. The Qiagen DNeasy Blood extraction kit was used to purify genomic DNA from total PBMCs and from tumor samples. Collected pretreatment and during treatment, PBMCs were isolated and stored as previously described. CDR1 and CDR2 are read off the germline V gene as SNHLY and FYNNEI. Trimming leaves V shorter by 5 bases and J shorter by 4 bases, with the junction holding 8 bases beyond the gene matches. Taken from cysteine to phenylalanine, the CDR3 has 17 residues. Here the CDR3 DNA is all that survives: 51 bases in frame from base 1.

Each PCR received spiked-in synthetic TCR analog templates so that absolute template abundance could be estimated from read counts. The immunoSEQ assay was used to amplify TCRbeta CDR3 regions from genomic DNA with bias-controlled V and J gene primers. Sequencing of rearranged TCRbeta segments was done at approximately 20X coverage. In the authors' own workflow: Clustering was used to correct sequencing errors, and CDR3s were annotated against IMGT to assign V, D and J genes. Downstream analyses used only productive TCRbeta rearrangements, leaving out any out-of-frame or stop-codon sequences. Clonality was computed as one minus Shannon entropy normalized by the log of the number of unique productive sequences. Fisher's exact test with Benjamini-Hochberg correction, using a cutoff of adjusted p below 0.01, was how clones that differed between time points or between blood and tumor were identified. What TCRdb holds here is the immuneACCESS table cut down to in-frame rearrangements. Part of the clones is not present; checked against another copy, under half of the missing clones reflect an unresolved V gene, and the others are unexplained. V and J calls and clone size are as listed in that table; D and trimming were resolved from the DNA. The sample yields 25,000 to 35,000 clones; approximately 80% were counted once. The ten largest clones represent 3% to 3.5% of the sample.

The specimen was PBMCs, collected around atezolizumab (anti-PD-L1) treatment. This TCR came from a man aged 65-85 years with urothelial cancer. The receptor chain draws on TRBV2 and TRBJ2-2, with TRBD1 matching 12 junction bases. The DNA reads as follows: TGTGCCAGCAGTCCTCTCGGGACAGGGGGCCTCACCGGGGAGCTGTTTTTT. Translation gives CASSPLGTGGLTGELFF.